The 10 T cell receptor beta chains reported below all come from one sample, sequenced in a study of CD8 T cells in Susac syndrome. With random hexamers, reverse transcription was performed on about 0.45 to 1 ug of RNA. TCRdb fed the immunoSEQ multiplex PCR reads into MiXCR, producing one record per CDR3 protein. The data contain a few hundred thousand distinct CDR3 sequences, around 95% of them seen just once; the ten biggest clones take up roughly 0.1%. The sequencing input was CD4+ T cells from PBMCs. These receptors came from a human donor with multiple sclerosis.

The chain combines TRBV29-1 with TRBJ1-1, with D unclear. The CDR3 extends over 12 amino acids. V lost 7 bases to trimming and J lost 4 bases, with 13 bases between them. Germline-derived CDR1 and CDR2 are SQVTM and ANQGSEA. CDR3: CSGEVGITEAFF. CDR3 nucleotides: TGCAGCGGTGAGGTTGGGATCACTGAAGCTTTCTTT.

This chain links TRBV12-3 or TRBV12-4 with TRBJ2-5; 10 bases fit TRBD2. This CDR3 comprises 14 residues. The ends lost 3 bases at V and 13 bases at J; junction bases unmatched: 11. The CDR3: CASSFSSGGTPRYF. The CDR3 region has the DNA TGTGCCAGCAGTTTCTCTAGCGGGGGAACTCCCAGGTACTTC.

V usage is TRBV27 and J usage is TRBJ2-3; 9 bases match TRBD1. V shed 6 bases and J 0 bases; nucleotides not matched to a gene: 10. CDR1 is MNHEY and CDR2 is SMNVEV in the germline V gene (reference sequence). This CDR3 is built from 17 residues. In DNA, the CDR3 is TGTGCCAGCAGCCGAAACAGGGGGCCCCAAAGCACAGATACGCAGTATTTT. Translated: CASSRNRGPQSTDTQYF.

The rearrangement uses TRBV2 and TRBJ1-1; TRBD1 might be the D (5 bases). Per germline, CDR1 SNHLY and CDR2 FYNNEI. This CDR3 contains 14 residues. V shed 4 bases and J shed 3 bases, with 12 bases lying between them. The CDR3: CASSVAGADTEAFF. The DNA of the CDR3 is TGTGCCAGCAGTGTGGCTGGGGCGGACACTGAAGCTTTCTTT.

This clonotype was detected only once. This sequence joins TRBV7-2 and TRBJ1-2, with 8 positions matching TRBD1. Germline CDR1 and CDR2: SGHTA and FQGNSA. The CDR3 totals 12 residues. Unmatched junction bases numbered 4, after V lost 5 bases and J lost 8 bases. The CDR3 reads CASSPTGVGYTF. CDR3 bases: TGTGCCAGCAGCCCGACAGGGGTAGGCTACACCTTC.

A few counts support this clonotype. The chain has TRBV7-8 and TRBJ2-7; D unclear. The CDR3 contains 12 residues. Per the germline V gene, CDR1 is SGHVS and CDR2 is FQNEAQ. V was trimmed by 5 bases and J by 5 bases, leaving 10 bases between them. In DNA, the CDR3 is TGTGCCAGCAGCCTCCCCGGAGACGAGCAGTACTTC. Translation: CASSLPGDEQYF.

The J gene is TRBJ1-2, the V gene TRBV7-2; D remains unclear. The CDR3 is made up of 12 amino acids. The V and J ends lost 10 bases and 6 bases respectively, with 15 bases between them. The germline V gene has CDR1 SGHTA and CDR2 FQGNSA. This CDR3 reads CATKYGLDGYTF. CDR3 nucleotide sequence: TGTGCCACCAAATACGGCTTGGATGGCTACACCTTC.

V is TRBV15 and J is TRBJ2-1, with D unresolved. With 1 base removed from V and 4 bases from J, the gap between germline ends came to 2 bases. Germline loops: CDR1 LNHNV, CDR2 YYDKDF (reference sequence). This CDR3 comprises 12 residues. Here the CDR3 DNA reads TGTGCCACCAGCAGAGCTTACAATGAGCAGTTCTTC. Its translation is CATSRAYNEQFF.

The V call is TRBV5-1, the J call TRBJ2-7; possible D gene TRBD2, 5 bases. Trimming took 1 base from V and 3 from J, leaving 11 bases between them. The CDR3 consists of 14 residues. Germline V lookup: CDR1 SGHRS, CDR2 YFSETQ. The CDR3 sequence: CASSLQAAIYEQYF. Written as DNA, the CDR3 is TGCGCCAGCAGCTTGCAAGCGGCCATCTACGAGCAGTACTTC.

The chain recombines TRBV12-3 or TRBV12-4 with TRBJ2-1, with TRBD2 matching 13 bases. CDR3 length equals 19 residues. The V and J ends lost 3 bases and 7 bases, in that order; junction bases with no gene match: 15. The CDR3 DNA reads TGTGCCAGCAGTTTTTCGGCCGGGACTAGCGGGATTGTGGGGAATGAGCAGTTCTTC. It translates to CASSFSAGTSGIVGNEQFF.